The table lists the clone carrying this T cell receptor (beta chain) with a few counts. What it binds is unknown. CDR1 SGHAT and CDR2 FQDESV come from the germline V gene (reference sequence). J lost 3 bases, V lost 5 bases, and 11 bases had no gene match. The CDR3 sequence is 18 residues long. Each CDR3 protein is one row after TCRdb ran MiXCR on the RT-PCR reads. The table lists a few hundred thousand distinct CDR3 sequences, around 13% of them singletons. This entry comes from a study of response to subunit inactivated influenza vaccine. Study-level findings and limits: The authors suggested that few new T cells are recruited per seasonal influenza vaccination.

Sequences were derived from PBMCs from blood, sampled 11 to 12 days after vaccination. This TCR was sampled from a man between 45 and 60 years old who received an inactivated influenza vaccine. The chain links TRBV11-1 to TRBJ2-1; 12 nucleotides line up with TRBD2. The CDR3 sequence: CASSTRGGLAGHYNEQFF. DNA of the CDR3: TGTGCCAGCAGCACACGCGGCGGACTAGCGGGACACTACAATGAGCAGTTCTTC.